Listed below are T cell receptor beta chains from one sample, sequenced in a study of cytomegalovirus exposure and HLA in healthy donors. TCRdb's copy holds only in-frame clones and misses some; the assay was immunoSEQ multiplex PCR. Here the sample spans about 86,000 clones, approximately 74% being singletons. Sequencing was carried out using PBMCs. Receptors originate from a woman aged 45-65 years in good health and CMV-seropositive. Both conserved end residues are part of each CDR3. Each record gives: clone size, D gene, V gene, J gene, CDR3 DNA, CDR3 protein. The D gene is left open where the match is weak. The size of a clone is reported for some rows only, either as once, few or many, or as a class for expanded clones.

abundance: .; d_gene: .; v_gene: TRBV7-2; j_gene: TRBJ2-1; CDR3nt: TGTGCCAGCAGCCACTCCAAAAGCAATGAGCAGTTCTTC; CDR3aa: CASSHSKSNEQFF
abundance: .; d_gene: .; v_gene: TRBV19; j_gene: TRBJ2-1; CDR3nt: TGTGCCAGTAGTCGCACATCGAAATCAGGGGAGCAGTTCTTC; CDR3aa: CASSRTSKSGEQFF
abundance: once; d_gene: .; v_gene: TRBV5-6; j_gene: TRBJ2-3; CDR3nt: TGTGCCAGCAGCTTGCGGGGGGGACAGGGAATAGATACGCAGTATTTT; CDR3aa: CASSLRGGQGIDTQYF
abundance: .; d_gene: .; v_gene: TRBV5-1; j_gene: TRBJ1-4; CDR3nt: TGCGCCAGCGGGTTTGGACAGCGTAATGAAAAACTGTTTTTT; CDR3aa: CASGFGQRNEKLFF
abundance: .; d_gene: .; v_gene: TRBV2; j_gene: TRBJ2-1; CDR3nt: TGTGCCAGCAGTGACTTTCGAGGGTCCTACAATGAGCAGTTCTTC; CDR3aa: CASSDFRGSYNEQFF
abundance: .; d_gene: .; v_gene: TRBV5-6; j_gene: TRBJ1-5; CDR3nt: TGTGCCAGCAGCTTGATTGGGTCGGGGGATCAGCCCCAGCATTTT; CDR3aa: CASSLIGSGDQPQHF
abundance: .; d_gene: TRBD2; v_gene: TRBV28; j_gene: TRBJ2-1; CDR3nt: TGTGCCAGCAGTTTTGGTAGCGGGAGTTTCCTTGTACGGTCTTCCAATGAGCAGTTCTTC; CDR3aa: CASSFGSGSFLVRSSNEQFF
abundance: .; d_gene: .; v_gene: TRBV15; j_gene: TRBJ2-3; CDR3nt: TGTGCCACCAGCAGAGTCGGCAGGGACACAGATACGCAGTATTTT; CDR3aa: CATSRVGRDTDTQYF
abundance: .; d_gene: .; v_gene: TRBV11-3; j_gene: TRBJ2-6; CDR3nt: TGTGCCAGCAGCTTAGGGCAGGCCTACTCTGGGGCCAACGTCCTGACTTTC; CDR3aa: CASSLGQAYSGANVLTF
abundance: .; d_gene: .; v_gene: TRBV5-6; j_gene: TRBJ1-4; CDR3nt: TGTGCCAGCAGCTTCGCACTAACAGGGATAACTAATGAAAAACTGTTTTTT; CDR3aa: CASSFALTGITNEKLFF
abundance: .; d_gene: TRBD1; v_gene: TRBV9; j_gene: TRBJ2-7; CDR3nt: TGTGCCAGCAAGGGACAGGGAGAGAACGAGCAGTACTTC; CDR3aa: CASKGQGENEQYF
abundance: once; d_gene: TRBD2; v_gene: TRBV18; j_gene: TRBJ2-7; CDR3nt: TGTGCCAGCTCACCAAAACTAGCGGGAGGGATGAGCTCCTACGAGCAGTACTTC; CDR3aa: CASSPKLAGGMSSYEQYF
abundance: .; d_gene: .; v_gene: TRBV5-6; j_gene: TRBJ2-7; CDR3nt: TGTGCCAGCAGCTCCCCGGGATCCGGGTACGAGCAGTACTTC; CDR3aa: CASSSPGSGYEQYF
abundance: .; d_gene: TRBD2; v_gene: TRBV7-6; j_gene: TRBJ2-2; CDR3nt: TGTGCCAGCAGCTCTGGACTAGCGGGAAGACGCACCGGGGAGCTGTTTTTT; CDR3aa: CASSSGLAGRRTGELFF
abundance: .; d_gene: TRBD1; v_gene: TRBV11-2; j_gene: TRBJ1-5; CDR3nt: TGTGCCAGCAGCCAGGACAGGGGCAATAATCAGCCCCAGCATTTT; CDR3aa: CASSQDRGNNQPQHF
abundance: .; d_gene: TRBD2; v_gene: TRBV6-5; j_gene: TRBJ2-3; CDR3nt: TGTGCCAGCAGTTTACTAGCGGCTAGCACAGATACGCAGTATTTT; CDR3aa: CASSLLAASTDTQYF
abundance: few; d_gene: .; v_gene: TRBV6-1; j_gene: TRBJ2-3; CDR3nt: TGTGCCAGCAGTGAAGCGGCAACAGATACGCAGTATTTT; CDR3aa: CASSEAATDTQYF
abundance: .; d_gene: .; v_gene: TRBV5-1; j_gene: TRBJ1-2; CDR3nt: TGCGCCAGCAGGGACTTATCCTATGGCTACACCTTC; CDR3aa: CASRDLSYGYTF